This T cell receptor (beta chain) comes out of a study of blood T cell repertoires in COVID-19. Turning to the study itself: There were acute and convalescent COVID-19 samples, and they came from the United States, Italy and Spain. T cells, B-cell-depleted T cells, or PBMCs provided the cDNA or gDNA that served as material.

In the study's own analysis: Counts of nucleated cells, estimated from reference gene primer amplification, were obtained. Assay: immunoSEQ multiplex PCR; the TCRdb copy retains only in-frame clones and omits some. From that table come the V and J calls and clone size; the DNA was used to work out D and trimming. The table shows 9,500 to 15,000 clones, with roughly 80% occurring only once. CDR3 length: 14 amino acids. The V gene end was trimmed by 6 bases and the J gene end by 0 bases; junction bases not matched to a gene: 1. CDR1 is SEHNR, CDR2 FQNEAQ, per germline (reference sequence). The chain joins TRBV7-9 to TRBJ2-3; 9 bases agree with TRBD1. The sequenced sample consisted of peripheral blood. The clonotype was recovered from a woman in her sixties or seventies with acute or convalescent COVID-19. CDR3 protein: CASSGQGSTDTQYF. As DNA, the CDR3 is TGTGCCAGCAGTGGACAGGGGAGCACAGATACGCAGTATTTT.